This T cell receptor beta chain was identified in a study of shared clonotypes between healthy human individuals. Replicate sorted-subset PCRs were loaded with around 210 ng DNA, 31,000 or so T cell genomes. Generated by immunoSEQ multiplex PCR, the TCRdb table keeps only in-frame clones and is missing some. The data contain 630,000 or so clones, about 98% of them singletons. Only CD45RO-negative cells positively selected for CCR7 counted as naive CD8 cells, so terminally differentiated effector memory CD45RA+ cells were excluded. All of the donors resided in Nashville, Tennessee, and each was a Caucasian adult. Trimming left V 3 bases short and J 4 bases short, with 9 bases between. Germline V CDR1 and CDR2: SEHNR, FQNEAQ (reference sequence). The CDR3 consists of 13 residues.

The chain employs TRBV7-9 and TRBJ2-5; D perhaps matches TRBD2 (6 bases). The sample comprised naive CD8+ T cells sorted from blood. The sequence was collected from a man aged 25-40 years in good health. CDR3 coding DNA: TGTGCCAGCAGCTTCGATAGCGGAGAGACCCAGTACTTC. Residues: CASSFDSGETQYF.